Listed here are 5 T cell receptor beta chains from one sample, sequenced in a study of shared clonotypes between healthy human individuals. Clones were sequenced by immunoSEQ multiplex PCR, and TCRdb holds only the in-frame ones, with some missing. The sample shows millions of clones, more than 90% of them seen only once. What was sequenced was naive CD4+ T cells sorted from blood. Described subset: CD45RA+ positively selected. These receptors originate from a man younger than 35 in good health.

This clone was found once. Written as DNA, the CDR3 is TGCGCCAGCAGTCCCGGGACAGGGAAGAGCAATCAGCCCCAGCATTTT. This encodes CASSPGTGKSNQPQHF. This chain connects TRBV5-1 to TRBJ1-5; TRBD1 matches at 9 bases. Germline CDR1 reads SGHRS; CDR2 reads YFSETQ. The CDR3 covers 16 residues. The V segment lost 5 bases and the J segment 1 base; nucleotides outside the gene matches: 7.

CDR3 bases: TGTGCCAGTAGTATGGTGGGGGTAAATTCACCCCTCCACTTT. The encoded protein is CASSMVGVNSPLHF. V is TRBV19 and J is TRBJ1-6, with D maybe TRBD1 (5 bases). This CDR3 region has 14 residues. Trimming removed 3 bases from V and 7 bases from J, with 10 bases in between. CDR1 and CDR2 from the germline V gene are LNHDA and SQIVND (reference sequence).

The DNA of the CDR3 is TGTGCCAGCAGTGACCCCGGGGAGCGGGGTTCCACTGAAGCTTTCTTT. This codes for CASSDPGERGSTEAFF. V and J are TRBV6-1 and TRBJ1-1, with D unclear. In germline, CDR1 is MNHNS, CDR2 SASEGT. Trimming took 3 bases from V and 4 from J, leaving 18 bases between them. The CDR3 runs to 16 residues.

The chain recombines TRBV5-1 with TRBJ2-5, with D possibly matching TRBD1 (5 bases). This CDR3 is built from 16 residues. Germline assignment: CDR1 SGHRS and CDR2 YFSETQ. Trimming stripped 0 bases from V and 2 bases from J, with 14 bases between. CDR3 nucleotide sequence: TGCGCCAGCAGCTTGGAAATTCCAGGGAATCAAGAGACCCAGTACTTC. Translating it yields CASSLEIPGNQETQYF. The variable domain in full, with the rest retrieved from reference TRBV5-1 and TRBJ2-5, is KAGVTQTPRYLIKTRGQQVTLSCSPISGHRSVSWYQQTPGQGLQFLFEYFSETQRNKGNFPGRFSGRQFSNSRSEMNVSTLELGDSALYLCASSLEIPGNQETQYFGPGTRLLVL.

The CDR3 bases are TGTGCCTGGGACCTACAGGGGGCGCGCACCGGGGAGCTGTTTTTT. Translation gives CAWDLQGARTGELFF. The J gene is TRBJ2-2, the V gene TRBV30; 9 bases map to TRBD1. The CDR3 has 15 residues. The V segment lost 5 bases and the J segment 4 bases; nucleotides outside the gene matches: 8. In germline, CDR1 is GTSNPN, CDR2 SVGIG (reference sequence). Based on the CDR3 plus reference TRBV30 and TRBJ2-2, the full variable domain is SQTIHQWPATLVQPVGSPLSLECTVEGTSNPNLYWYRQAAGRGLQLLFYSVGIGQISSEVPQNLSASRPQDRQFILSSKKLLLSDSGFYLCAWDLQGARTGELFFGEGSRLTVL.